The clone carrying this TCR beta chain appeared once. This CDR3 spans 13 amino acids. Germline-derived CDR1 and CDR2 are SGDLS and YYNGEE. V gave up 0 bases and J gave up 2 bases, with 6 bases separating them. The record originates from a study of shared clonotypes between healthy human individuals. Method: immunoSEQ multiplex PCR; TCRdb's copy keeps in-frame clones and lacks some. The sample lists fewer than 3 million clones; under 95% were seen once. This TCR was recovered from a man in his late teens or twenties in good health. Some clones in this sample may be carry-over from other donors' samples. Sequencing input: naive CD4+ T cells from PBMCs. Specified subset: CD45RA+ positively selected. The chain combines TRBV9 with TRBJ2-7; D ambiguous. For the CDR3, the DNA is TGTGCCAGCAGCGTAGGCAGTCCCTACGAGCAGTACTTC. This encodes CASSVGSPYEQYF.